Listed below are T cell receptor beta chains from one sample, sequenced in a study of CD8+CD57+ T cells in acquired aplastic anemia. TCRdb independently ran MiXCR on the reads; one entry per CDR3 protein. Seen here are more than 150,000 distinct CDR3 sequences, roughly 50% observed once, and the top ten hold 1.8%. The sequencing input was sorted CD4+, CD8+, or CD8+CD57+ T cells (not recorded which) from PBMCs. These receptors came from a human donor with aplastic anemia. CDR3s include the opening cysteine and the closing phenylalanine or tryptophan. Fields, in order: CDR3 length, D gene, J gene, V gene, clone size, CDR3 DNA, CDR3 protein. D genes are given only for firm matches. The size field is filled for only some rows; it gives once, few, many or a size class.

13,.,TRBJ1-1,TRBV7-9,.,TGTGCCAGCAGCTTAGTGGGTTGGACTGAAGCTTTCTTT,CASSLVGWTEAFF
13,.,TRBJ1-4,TRBV29-1,many,TGCAGCGTTGGCAGGGTAGAGGGGGAAAAACTGTTTTTT,CSVGRVEGEKLFF
15,.,TRBJ1-1,TRBV4-3,.,TGCGCCAGCAGCCACCCGGGACTGTGGAACACTGAAGCTTTCTTT,CASSHPGLWNTEAFF
14,.,TRBJ2-2,TRBV7-6,many,TGTGCCAGCAGCTTAGGTGCGGACACCGGGGAGCTGTTTTTT,CASSLGADTGELFF
11,TRBD1,TRBJ2-7,TRBV30,many,TGTGCCTGGGACAGGGGTGGCGAGCAGTACTTC,CAWDRGGEQYF
15,.,TRBJ1-1,TRBV15,.,TGTGCCACCAGCAGAGGGGGGACATCCAACACTGAAGCTTTCTTT,CATSRGGTSNTEAFF
16,.,TRBJ2-7,TRBV5-4,few,TGTGCCAGCAGCTTAACGGACTCGAGCCTCTACTACGAGCAGTACTTC,CASSLTDSSLYYEQYF
17,TRBD1,TRBJ2-1,TRBV19,many,TGTGCCAGTAGTCCAACCAAGACAGGGGGCCGCTACAATGAGCAGTTCTTC,CASSPTKTGGRYNEQFF
13,.,TRBJ2-5,TRBV3-1,many,TGTGCCAGCAGCCAAGGCGGTGTGGAGACCCAGTACTTC,CASSQGGVETQYF
11,.,TRBJ1-1,TRBV29-1,.,TGCAGCGCCATCGACAGCACTGAAGCTTTCTTT,CSAIDSTEAFF
17,.,TRBJ2-7,TRBV6-5,once,TGTGTCAGCAGTTACTCCCTTTCTCGTCTCGGATTCTACGAGCAGTACTTC,CVSSYSLSRLGFYEQYF
14,.,TRBJ1-1,TRBV19,few,TGTGCCAGTAGTATATATGGTTCGGGCACTGAAGCTTTCTTT,CASSIYGSGTEAFF
16,TRBD1,TRBJ1-6,TRBV11-2,.,TGTGCCAGCAGCCAGGACAGGGCCTCCTATAATTCACCCCTCCACTTT,CASSQDRASYNSPLHF
16,.,TRBJ2-4,TRBV5-4,few,TGTGCCAGCAGCTTGGCAGACGACAGAGCCAAAAACATTCAGTACTTC,CASSLADDRAKNIQYF
17,TRBD2,TRBJ2-1,TRBV14,.,TGTGCCAGCAGCCTGGATAGACTAGCGGGGGCCTACAATGAGCAGTTCTTC,CASSLDRLAGAYNEQFF
14,.,TRBJ1-1,TRBV7-2,many,TGTGCCAGCAGCCCCCCCCACAAGAACACTGAAGCTTTCTTT,CASSPPHKNTEAFF
13,.,TRBJ1-4,TRBV10-2,few,TGCGCCAGCCTGGGCTCCCTCAGCGAAAAACTGTTTTTT,CASLGSLSEKLFF
16,TRBD2,TRBJ2-1,TRBV25-1,.,TGTGCCAGCAGTGAGATGGGCGGGAGCTCCTACAATGAGCAGTTCTTC,CASSEMGGSSYNEQFF
10,.,TRBJ2-1,TRBV10-3,.,TGTGCCATCGGCTTCAATGAGCAGTTCTTC,CAIGFNEQFF
16,TRBD2,TRBJ2-1,TRBV12-3/TRBV12-4,.,TGTGCCAGCAGCAGGACTAGCGGGGGGGCCGTCGATGAGCAGTTCTTC,CASSRTSGGAVDEQFF
13,TRBD2,TRBJ2-7,TRBV20-1,.,TGCAGTGCTGTGAGGGGGACTAGCAACGAGCAGTACTTC,CSAVRGTSNEQYF
13,.,TRBJ1-5,TRBV7-2,.,TGTGCCAGCAGCTTAGTACGCAATCAGCCCCAGCATTTT,CASSLVRNQPQHF
14,.,TRBJ2-5,TRBV25-1,.,TGTGCCAGCAGTGCTAGAGACCCCGGCGAGACCCAGTACTTC,CASSARDPGETQYF
15,TRBD1,TRBJ2-5,TRBV12-3/TRBV12-4,.,TGTGCCAGCAGTTTCAGACAGGGCCTCCAAGAGACCCAGTACTTC,CASSFRQGLQETQYF
13,.,TRBJ2-7,TRBV10-3,.,TGTGCCAGCAGTGTCACACTAGCCTACGGGCAGTACTTC,CASSVTLAYGQYF
14,.,TRBJ2-2,TRBV5-1,.,TGCGCCAGCAGCGGACAGTATAACACCGGGGAGCTGTTTTTT,CASSGQYNTGELFF
15,.,TRBJ2-3,TRBV24-1,.,TGTGCCACCAGTGGAAACGGGGGAAGAGCAGATACGCAGTATTTT,CATSGNGGRADTQYF
18,TRBD1,TRBJ2-7,TRBV10-3,.,TGTGCCATCAGTGACCTTCTAAATCGCCGGGACAGGGGTGAAGTGCAGTACTTC,CAISDLLNRRDRGEVQYF
14,.,TRBJ2-3,TRBV9,many,TGTGCCAGCAGCGTAGAGGGACGAACAGATACGCAGTATTTT,CASSVEGRTDTQYF
15,.,TRBJ1-6,TRBV20-1,.,TGCAGTGCTAGAGAGGTCCAGGGCTTAGGGTCACCCCTCCACTTT,CSAREVQGLGSPLHF
14,.,TRBJ1-5,TRBV5-8,many,TGTGCCAGCAGCCTTAAAGGTAGCAATCAGCCCCAGCATTTT,CASSLKGSNQPQHF
15,.,TRBJ1-1,TRBV7-9,.,TGTGCCAGCAGCTTAGCGCGATGGAGGGACACTGAAGCTTTCTTT,CASSLARWRDTEAFF
14,TRBD1,TRBJ2-1,TRBV29-1,.,TGCAGCGGCCCCTCAGCAGGGGGTGGTGATGAGCAGTTCTTC,CSGPSAGGGDEQFF
14,TRBD1,TRBJ1-2,TRBV19,once,TGTGCCAGTAGCAGTAGGACAGGGTCCTATGGCTACACCTTC,CASSSRTGSYGYTF
16,TRBD2,TRBJ2-2,TRBV4-3,many,TGCGCCAGCAGCCCGGATCTAGCGGATAACACCGGGGAGCTGTTTTTT,CASSPDLADNTGELFF
14,.,TRBJ2-7,TRBV2,once,TGTGCCAGCAGTGAAGGAGAAGGGGGCTACGAGCAGTACTTC,CASSEGEGGYEQYF
14,.,TRBJ1-3,TRBV10-3,once,TGTGCCACAACCACTCAGGACAGTGGAAACACCATATATTTT,CATTTQDSGNTIYF
12,.,TRBJ2-3,TRBV20-1,many,TGCAGTGCTAGCCCGGGCACAGATACGCAGTATTTT,CSASPGTDTQYF
14,.,TRBJ2-5,TRBV24-1,once,TGTGCCACCAGTGCTCGGGGGACAGAAGAGACCCAGTACTTC,CATSARGTEETQYF
13,.,TRBJ2-5,TRBV10-3,.,TGTGCCATCAGTGAGTCGACTCCGAAGACCCAGTACTTC,CAISESTPKTQYF
12,TRBD2,TRBJ2-7,TRBV2,many,TGTGCCAGCAGGACTAGCGGGGGCTTGCAGTACTTC,CASRTSGGLQYF
15,.,TRBJ2-7,TRBV15,many,TGTGCCACCAGCAGAGGAGGGTTGGCCTCCTACGAGCAGTACTTC,CATSRGGLASYEQYF
14,.,TRBJ2-2,TRBV7-6,.,TGTGCCAGCAGCTCCAGGGGGAACACCGGGGAGCTGTTTTTT,CASSSRGNTGELFF
15,.,TRBJ2-4,TRBV15,many,TGTGCCACCAGCGGGGTCCAGATAGCCAAAAACATTCAGTACTTC,CATSGVQIAKNIQYF
21,TRBD2,TRBJ2-3,TRBV5-1,.,TGCGCCAGCAGCTTGGTCTCGGGGACTAGCGCTAAGAGGGGTAGCACAGATACGCAGTATTTT,CASSLVSGTSAKRGSTDTQYF
13,TRBD1,TRBJ2-1,TRBV7-9,.,TGTGCCAGCAGCTTACCAGGGGGCAATGAGCAGTTCTTC,CASSLPGGNEQFF
15,.,TRBJ2-4,TRBV10-3,.,TGTTCCATCAGTGATACACTAGCAGTTCGAAACATTCAATACTTC,CSISDTLAVRNIQYF
14,.,TRBJ2-2,TRBV27,.,TGTGCCAGCAAGACTCAGCTCAACACCGGGGAGCTGTTTTTT,CASKTQLNTGELFF
13,.,TRBJ2-3,TRBV28,few,TGTGCCAGCGGGGCGGTCCTCACAGATACGCAGTATTTT,CASGAVLTDTQYF
13,.,TRBJ1-5,TRBV7-2,many,TGTGCCACCTCACTCGAAGGAATTCAGCCCCAGCATTTT,CATSLEGIQPQHF
13,.,TRBJ1-3,TRBV19,many,TGTGCCAGTAACCCACCCGGCGGAAACACCATATATTTT,CASNPPGGNTIYF
14,TRBD1,TRBJ2-7,TRBV7-9,once,TGTGCCAGCAGCGCGACAGGGTGGCCCTACGAGCAGTACTTC,CASSATGWPYEQYF
15,TRBD1,TRBJ2-3,TRBV7-3,.,TGTGCTTGCAGCTTTCGGGACAGGTACAAGGATACGCAGTATTTT,CACSFRDRYKDTQYF
13,.,TRBJ1-6,TRBV6-1,.,TGTGCCAGCAGTAATGGGAAGAGCTCACCCCTCCACTTT,CASSNGKSSPLHF